These 21 T cell receptor beta chains came from one sample sequenced in a study of shared clonotypes between healthy human individuals. Sequencing was performed with immunoSEQ multiplex PCR; in TCRdb, only in-frame clones are kept and a portion is missing. The sample lists about 110,000 clones, 55% to 70% occurring once. Sequencing was performed on memory CD8+ T cells sorted from blood. The subset denotes: CD45RO+ cells pooled with CCR7-negative TemRA cells. These receptors all stem from a young woman in good health.

The chain is built from TRBV11-2 and TRBJ2-7; possibly TRBD1 or TRBD2 for D (5 bases each). CDR3 length: 13 residues. Per the germline V gene, CDR1 is SGHAT and CDR2 is FQNNGV. Trimming took 5 bases from V and 1 from J, leaving 9 bases between them. The CDR3, as DNA: TGTGCCAGCAGCCCGGGACGGTCCTACGAGCAGTACTTC. Protein product: CASSPGRSYEQYF.

This chain joins TRBV2 and TRBJ2-3; 8 bases line up with TRBD1. The germline gives CDR1 SNHLY, CDR2 FYNNEI. V gave up 5 bases and J gave up 9 bases; unmatched junction bases: 19. This CDR3 is built from 17 residues. The CDR3 region is CASSPRRTGSAQSTQYF. The CDR3 DNA reads TGTGCCAGCAGTCCTCGGAGGACAGGGTCGGCACAGAGCACGCAGTATTTT.

This clone occurred many times. This chain joins TRBV28 and TRBJ1-1; tentatively, D is TRBD1 (5 bases). The ends were cut back, 5 bases at V and 5 bases at J, with 12 bases in the middle. From germline, CDR1 is MDHEN and CDR2 SYDVKM. The CDR3 covers 13 residues. In DNA, the CDR3 is TGTGCCAGCAGTCCCCAGGGAGGGACTGAAGCTTTCTTT. Translated: CASSPQGGTEAFF.

The rearrangement uses TRBV27 and TRBJ2-7; the D gene is possibly TRBD2 (5 bases). The CDR3 runs 15 residues. Trimming took 1 base from V and 0 from J, leaving 10 bases between them. The germline V gene has CDR1 MNHEY and CDR2 SMNVEV (reference sequence). The CDR3 is CASSLLDSSSYEQYF. The CDR3 DNA reads as TGTGCCAGCAGTTTATTGGACTCAAGCTCCTACGAGCAGTACTTC.

This clone was recorded a few times. The rearrangement links TRBV25-1 to TRBJ2-5; a weak D match, TRBD1 (6 bases). CDR3 size: 16 residues. Germline CDR1 and CDR2: MGHDK and SYGVNS. Trimming pared 0 bases from V and 3 bases from J, leaving 14 bases between. The CDR3 reads CASSEYKAGEKETQYF. The CDR3 nucleotides are TGTGCCAGCAGTGAATATAAGGCAGGGGAGAAAGAGACCCAGTACTTC.

V is TRBV7-9 and J is TRBJ2-1; no clear D gene. There are 17 residues in the CDR3. Trimming pared 5 bases from V and 1 base from J, leaving 18 bases between. Germline-derived CDR1 and CDR2 are SEHNR and FQNEAQ (reference sequence). The CDR3 DNA reads TGTGCCAGCAGCGCTCGTGGGGTGGGAAGGTCCTACAATGAGCAGTTCTTC. This encodes CASSARGVGRSYNEQFF.

The chain recombines TRBV28 with TRBJ1-5; D remains ambiguous. Germline CDR1 is MDHEN and CDR2 is SYDVKM. CDR3 length: 19 amino acids. Trimming cost V 1 base and J 1 base, with 20 bases left between them. CDR3 DNA sequence: TGTGCCAGCAGTTTATTAAGGGTGGTGGGTCTTTTGAGCAATCAGCCCCAGCATTTT. As protein: CASSLLRVVGLLSNQPQHF. Full variable domain (missing parts from reference TRBV28 and TRBJ1-5): DVKVTQSSRYLVKRTGEKVFLECVQDMDHENMFWYRQDPGLGLRLIYFSYDVKMKEKGDIPEGYSVSREKKERFSLILESASTNQTSMYLCASSLLRVVGLLSNQPQHFGDGTRLSIL.

The chain employs TRBV11-2 and TRBJ2-1, with no clear D. This CDR3 contains 13 residues. Germline lookup yields CDR1 SGHAT and CDR2 FQNNGV. The V and J ends lost 5 bases and 1 base respectively, with 6 bases between them. In DNA form, the CDR3 reads TGTGCCAGCAGCCCGAGTTCCTACAATGAGCAGTTCTTC. This sequence encodes CASSPSSYNEQFF.

This clone was recorded at least ten times. The chain carries TRBV25-1 and TRBJ2-1; D tentatively reads TRBD1 or TRBD2 (6 bases each). The CDR3 contains 15 residues. V lost 4 bases and J lost 4, with 14 bases in between. Germline lookup yields CDR1 MGHDK and CDR2 SYGVNS. The CDR3 DNA sequence: TGTGCCAGCAGTGGTCACAGGGAGGTATACAATGAGCAGTTCTTC. Amino acids: CASSGHREVYNEQFF.

V and J are TRBV10-3 and TRBJ2-7; 8 bases line up with TRBD2. The CDR3 consists of 15 residues. The germline gives CDR1 ENHRY, CDR2 SYGVKD. V shed 3 bases and J 4 bases; nucleotides not matched to a gene: 8. The CDR3 protein is CAISEGPGLGYEQYF. CDR3 coding DNA: TGTGCCATCAGTGAAGGACCGGGACTAGGGTACGAGCAGTACTTC.

The chain links TRBV9 to TRBJ2-2; 8 nucleotides align to TRBD1. The germline V gene has CDR1 SGDLS and CDR2 YYNGEE. Trimming took 2 bases from V and 3 from J; bases not matched to a gene: 0. The CDR3 covers 14 residues. CDR3 bases: TGTGCCAGCAGCGTGACAGGGGACACCGGGGAGCTGTTTTTT. Its translation: CASSVTGDTGELFF.

This clone was counted a few times. CDR3 DNA: TGTGCCAGCAGCCCCAGGGGGCGCGGCAATCAGCCCCAGCATTTT. Amino acid sequence: CASSPRGRGNQPQHF. V is TRBV6-5 and J is TRBJ1-5; 8 positions agree with TRBD1. CDR3 size: 15 residues. With 6 bases clipped from V and 2 bases from J, the junction kept 6 bases outside the gene matches. Germline V gene data show CDR1 as MNHEY and CDR2 as SVGAGI.

Only one count was recorded for this clone. The same CDR3 can be traced to other DNA sequences in this sample. The chain uses TRBV5-1 and TRBJ1-3, with a tentative D call TRBD1 (5 bases). The length of the CDR3 is 14 residues. With 2 bases removed from V and 3 bases from J, the gap between germline ends came to 9 bases. In germline, CDR1 is SGHRS, CDR2 YFSETQ. CDR3 nucleotide sequence: TGCGCCAGCAGCTTAGGGACGGATGGAAACACCATATATTTT. Protein sequence: CASSLGTDGNTIYF.

The chain links TRBV11-2 to TRBJ2-2; D uncertain. V shed 5 bases and J shed 2 bases, with 18 bases lying between them. The CDR3 runs to 17 residues. Per germline, CDR1 SGHAT and CDR2 FQNNGV. Here the CDR3 reads CASSNTTVWRNTGELFF. The CDR3 bases are TGTGCCAGCAGCAATACAACCGTATGGAGAAACACCGGGGAGCTGTTTTTT.

The chain carries TRBV6-5 and TRBJ2-7; possible D gene TRBD2, 5 bases. This CDR3 is 15 amino acids long. V lost 4 bases to trimming and J lost 0 bases, with 13 bases between them. Germline CDR1 reads MNHEY; CDR2 reads SVGAGI. CDR3 protein: CASSWAGGSSYEQYF. The CDR3 region has the DNA TGTGCCAGCAGTTGGGCGGGTGGGAGCTCCTACGAGCAGTACTTC.

V gene TRBV5-1 combines with J gene TRBJ2-7; TRBD1 agrees at 7 bases. This CDR3 contains 15 residues. V dropped 1 base and J dropped 0; count of bases not matched to a gene: 4. In germline, CDR1 is SGHRS, CDR2 YFSETQ. DNA of the CDR3: TGCGCCAGCAGCTTGTACAGGGGAAGCTCCTACGAGCAGTACTTC. Translating gives CASSLYRGSSYEQYF.

J is TRBJ2-2 and V is TRBV2; a weak D match, TRBD2 (6 bases). Between the trimmed V and J ends, which lost 8 bases and 8 bases, there was a span of 15 bases. This CDR3 is built from 13 residues. CDR1 SNHLY and CDR2 FYNNEI come from the germline V gene. The CDR3 sequence: CASLGWREGELFF. CDR3 sequence (DNA): TGTGCCAGCCTTGGATGGAGGGAGGGGGAGCTGTTTTTT.

This clone was picked up one time. V is TRBV10-2 and J is TRBJ2-7, with 8 positions matching TRBD2. Germline loops: CDR1 WSHSY, CDR2 SAAADI. With 3 bases clipped from V and 6 bases from J, the junction kept 10 bases outside the gene matches. This CDR3 has 15 amino acids. The CDR3 protein is CASSDIFAGGIEQYF. The DNA of the CDR3 is TGCGCCAGCAGTGATATATTCGCGGGAGGAATCGAGCAGTACTTC.

The chain recombines TRBV7-3 with TRBJ1-4; 11 bases agree with TRBD1. Germline V CDR1 and CDR2: SGHTA, FQGTGA. The CDR3 is 18 amino acids. V lost 5 bases to trimming and J lost 4 bases; unmatched junction nucleotides: 12. The CDR3 region has the DNA TGTGCCAGCAGCCTAGCCGGGACAGGGGGTGAAGGTAATGAAAAACTGTTTTTT. Its translation is CASSLAGTGGEGNEKLFF.

V gene TRBV18 combines with J gene TRBJ1-2; D may be TRBD1 (6 bases). Deletions cut 4 bases from V and 0 bases from J, with 15 bases between. Germline lookup yields CDR1 KGHSH and CDR2 LQKENI. The CDR3 contains 16 residues. CDR3 region: CASSQPGTGSNYGYTF. CDR3 coding DNA: TGTGCCAGCTCACAACCGGGTACAGGGTCTAACTATGGCTACACCTTC.

Within the sample, this clone is medium-sized. V gene TRBV14 combines with J gene TRBJ1-1; D is ambiguous. CDR1 and CDR2 (germline): SGHDN, FVKESK. There are 12 residues in the CDR3. With 3 bases removed from V and 6 bases from J, the gap between germline ends came to 8 bases. The CDR3 bases are TGTGCCAGCAGCCACCTCGGGGCTGAAGCTTTCTTT. Protein: CASSHLGAEAFF.